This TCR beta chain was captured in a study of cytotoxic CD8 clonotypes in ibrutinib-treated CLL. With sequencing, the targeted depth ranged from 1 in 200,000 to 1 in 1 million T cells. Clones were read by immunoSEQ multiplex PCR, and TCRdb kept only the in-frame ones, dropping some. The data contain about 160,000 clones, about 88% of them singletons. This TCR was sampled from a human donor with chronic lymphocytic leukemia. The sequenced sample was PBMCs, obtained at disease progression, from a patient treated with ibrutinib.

CDR3 amino acids: CASSLGITNEKLFF. CDR3 bases: TGTGCCAGCAGCTTAGGGATCACTAATGAAAAACTGTTTTTT. The chain carries TRBV7-2 and TRBJ1-4; no firm D call. The V end was cut by 1 base, the J end by 2 bases, with 5 bases between. The CDR3 extends over 14 amino acids. Germline CDR1 is SGHTA and CDR2 is FQGNSA.